The present T cell receptor beta chain was sequenced within a study of patients and donors after allogeneic stem cell transplantation. Trimming removed 0 bases at V and 11 bases at J, with 14 bases between. Germline V lookup: CDR1 SEHNR, CDR2 FQNEAQ (reference sequence). The CDR3 length is 14 residues. Via MiXCR, TCRdb re-called the RT-PCR reads, giving one row per CDR3 protein. The sample contains about 31,000 distinct CDR3 sequences, 6.8% of which appear only once. This clonotype has a count of ten or more. Specimen: blood, either unsorted or a sorted T cell fraction (not recorded which). The sequence derives from a human donor who was either an allogeneic HSCT recipient or a stem cell or donor lymphocyte infusion donor (not recorded which). It is not recorded whose cells these are; they may come from a transplant donor. The rearrangement links TRBV7-9 to TRBJ1-5; the D is unclear. Written as DNA, the CDR3 is TGTGCCAGCAGCTTAGCAGGAGTTTCCGCGACCCAGCATTTT. Encoded protein: CASSLAGVSATQHF.